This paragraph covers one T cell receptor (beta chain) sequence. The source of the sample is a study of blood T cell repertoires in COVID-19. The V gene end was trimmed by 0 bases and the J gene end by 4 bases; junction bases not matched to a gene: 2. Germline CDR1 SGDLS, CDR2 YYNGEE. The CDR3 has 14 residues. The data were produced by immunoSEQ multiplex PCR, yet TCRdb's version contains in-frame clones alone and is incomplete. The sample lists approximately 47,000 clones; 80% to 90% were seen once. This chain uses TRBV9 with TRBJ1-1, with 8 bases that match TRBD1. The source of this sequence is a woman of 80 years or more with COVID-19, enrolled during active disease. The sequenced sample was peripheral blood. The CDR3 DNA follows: TGTGCCAGCAGCGTAGGAACAGGGGGCACTGAAGCTTTCTTT. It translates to CASSVGTGGTEAFF.